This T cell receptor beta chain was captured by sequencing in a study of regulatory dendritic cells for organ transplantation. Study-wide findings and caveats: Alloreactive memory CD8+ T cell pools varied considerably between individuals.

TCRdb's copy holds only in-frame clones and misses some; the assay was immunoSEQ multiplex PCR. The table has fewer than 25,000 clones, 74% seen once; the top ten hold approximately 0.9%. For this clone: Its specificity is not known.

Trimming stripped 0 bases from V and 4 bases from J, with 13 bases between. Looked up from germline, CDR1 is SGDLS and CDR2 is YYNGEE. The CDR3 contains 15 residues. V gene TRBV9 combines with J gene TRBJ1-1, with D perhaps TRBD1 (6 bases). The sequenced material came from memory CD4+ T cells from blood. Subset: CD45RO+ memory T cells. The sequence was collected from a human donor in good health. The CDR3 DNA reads TGTGCCAGCAGCGTAGGGGGAGTAGGGGGCACTGAAGCTTTCTTT. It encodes CASSVGGVGGTEAFF. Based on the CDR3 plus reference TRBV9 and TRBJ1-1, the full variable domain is DSGVTQTPKHLITATGQRVTLRCSPRSGDLSVYWYQQSLDQGLQFLIQYYNGEERAKGNILERFSAQQFPDLHSELNLSSLELGDSALYFCASSVGGVGGTEAFFGQGTRLTVV.